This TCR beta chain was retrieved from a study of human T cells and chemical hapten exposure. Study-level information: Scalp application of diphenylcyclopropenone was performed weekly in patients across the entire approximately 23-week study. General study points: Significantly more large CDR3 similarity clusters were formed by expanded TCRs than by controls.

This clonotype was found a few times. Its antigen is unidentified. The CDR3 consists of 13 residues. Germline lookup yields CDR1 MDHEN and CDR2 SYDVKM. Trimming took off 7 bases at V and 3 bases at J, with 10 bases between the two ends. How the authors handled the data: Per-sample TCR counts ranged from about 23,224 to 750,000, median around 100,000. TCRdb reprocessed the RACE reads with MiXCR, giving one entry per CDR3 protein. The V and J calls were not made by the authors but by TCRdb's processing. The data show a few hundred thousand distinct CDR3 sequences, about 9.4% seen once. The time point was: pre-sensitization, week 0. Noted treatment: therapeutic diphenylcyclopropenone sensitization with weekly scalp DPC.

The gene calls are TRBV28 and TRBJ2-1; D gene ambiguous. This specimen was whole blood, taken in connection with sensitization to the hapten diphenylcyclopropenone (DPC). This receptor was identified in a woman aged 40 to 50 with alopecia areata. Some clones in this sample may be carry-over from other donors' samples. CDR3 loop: CASIPPSYNEQFF. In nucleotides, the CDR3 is TGTGCCAGCATTCCCCCAAGCTACAATGAGCAGTTCTTC.